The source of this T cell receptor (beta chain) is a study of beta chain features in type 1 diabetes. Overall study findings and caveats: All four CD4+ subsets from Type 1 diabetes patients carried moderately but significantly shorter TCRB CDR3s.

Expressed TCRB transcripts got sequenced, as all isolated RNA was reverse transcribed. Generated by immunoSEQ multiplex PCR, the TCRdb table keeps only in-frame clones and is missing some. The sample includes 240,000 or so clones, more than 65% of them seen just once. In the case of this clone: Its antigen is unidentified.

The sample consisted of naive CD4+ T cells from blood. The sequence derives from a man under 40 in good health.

Here the CDR3 DNA reads TGTGCCAGCAGTTTAAGGACTAGCGGGTCCTACGAGCAGTACTTC. Translating gives CASSLRTSGSYEQYF. The chain has TRBV28 and TRBJ2-7, with TRBD2 matching over 11 bases. The CDR3 extends over 15 amino acids. Losses at the gene ends were 2 bases for V and 1 base for J; bases not matched to a gene: 1. The germline V gene encodes CDR1 MDHEN and CDR2 SYDVKM.